This T cell receptor (beta chain) was observed in a study of blood T cell repertoires in COVID-19 (dated by TCRdb to 2020 to 2021). General notes on the study: Samples covering the acute and convalescent phases of COVID-19 were provided by collaborators in the United States, Italy and Spain. The prospective study material was composed of cDNA or gDNA derived from T cells, B-cell-depleted T cells, or PBMCs. Subjects who had been exposed to COVID-19, were actively infected with it, or had recovered from it provided the deeply sampled blood TCRbeta repertoires that made up the dataset. The repertoires were released in a freely available public database intended as a resource for research on the immune response to SARS-CoV-2. Samples were obtained from the ongoing ImmuneRACE study (first 160 participants) and from over 1,000 subjects provided by 6 global collaborators. Sample metadata almost always included a de-identified subject ID, COVID-19 status, age in years and sex. HLA class I and class II types, where available, came from metadata supplied by the sample provider rather than from assay-based typing.

Whole blood was collected in K2EDTA tubes by collaborating institutions according to the institutions' own protocols. For TCRbeta analysis, collaborators shipped samples in one of three forms: frozen whole blood, isolated PBMCs, or DNA extracted from either of those sample types. Concerning this clone: Its binding antigen is unknown. The record has no base qualities; no much larger clone is one base away.

V sheds 0 bases and J sheds 7 bases, leaving 15 bases between their ends. The cysteine opens and the phenylalanine closes a CDR3 of 15 amino acids. Only the CDR3 region is kept as DNA, spanning 45 bases read in frame from base 1. Based on the germline V gene (reference sequence), the CDR1 and CDR2 sequences are MNHEY and SMNVEV. The immunoSEQ Assay, a bias-controlled multiplex PCR, was used to amplify TCRbeta CDR3 regions from genomic DNA. The study's own analysis went as follows. Nucleated cell counts per sample were estimated from amplification of reference gene primers within the assay. To quantify the absolute abundance of each unique TCRbeta CDR3 rearrangement, sequence reads were collapsed and filtered. For each sample, productive Simpson clonality was calculated as the square root of Simpson's diversity index across productive rearrangements. This immuneACCESS table, as held by TCRdb, lists in-frame sequences with V and J called but not all clones. Of the missing ones, under half trace to an unresolved V gene in checked studies; the others have no known cause. The DNA was the basis for D and trimming; V, J and clone size are from that table. The table for this sample lists fewer than 200,000 clones; roughly 80% of them were counted only once. Roughly 8.6% of the sample belongs to the ten largest clones.

What the research found in general, with its limitations: The quantity of clinical and demographic metadata differed by source and by participant and was supplied without curation.

This sequence was found in a man between 60 and 70 years old with acute or convalescent COVID-19. The chain links TRBV27 with TRBJ1-2, and TRBD1 may be the D gene, going by 6 matching bases. The sequenced sample was peripheral blood. The nucleotide sequence is given as TGTGCCAGCAGTTTATCACAGGGCCTTGGATTTGGCTACACCTTC. Translation gives CASSLSQGLGFGYTF.